These 8 T cell receptor beta chains share one sample of origin, sequenced in a study of blood T cell repertoires in COVID-19 (dated by TCRdb to 2018 to 2020). Library creation used the immunoSEQ multiplex PCR assay. TCRdb mirrors the immuneACCESS table, restricted to in-frame sequences. Some clones are absent from its copies; in checked studies, under half trace to an unresolved V gene, and the reason for the others is unknown. Present in this sample are around 68,000 clones, 65% to 90% of which were seen just once. The top ten hold roughly 16% of the sample. Source material: peripheral blood. These receptors were taken from a man aged 80 or over with active COVID-19.

The V gene is TRBV2, the J gene TRBJ2-7; 9 bases fit TRBD1. Unmatched junction bases numbered 4, after V lost 5 bases and J lost 2 bases. Germline V gene sequence: CDR1 SNHLY, CDR2 FYNNEI. CDR3 length equals 14 residues. The CDR3 is CASSTGTGTYEQYF. The CDR3 DNA reads as TGTGCCAGCAGTACCGGGACAGGGACCTACGAGCAGTACTTC.

The rearrangement links TRBV7-2 to TRBJ2-3; 8 positions match TRBD1. This CDR3 has 17 residues. Losses at the gene ends were 1 base for V and 2 bases for J; bases not matched to a gene: 8. Germline V CDR1 and CDR2: SGHTA, FQGNSA. The CDR3: CASSLVPTGVYTDTQYF. The CDR3 nucleotides are TGTGCCAGCAGCTTAGTGCCGACAGGGGTCTACACAGATACGCAGTATTTT.

In its sample, this clone was seen a few times. The chain is built from TRBV19 and TRBJ1-3, with D unclear. V lost 9 bases, J lost 0 bases, and 15 bases lay in between. Germline V lookup: CDR1 LNHDA, CDR2 SQIVND (reference sequence). This CDR3 spans 15 amino acids. The CDR3 DNA sequence: TGTGCCAGCTCTTACGGGGTGACCTCTGGAAACACCATATATTTT. Its translation: CASSYGVTSGNTIYF. Variable domain in full (rest from reference TRBV19 and TRBJ1-3): DGGITQSPKYLFRKEGQNVTLSCEQNLNHDAMYWYRQDPGQGLRLIYYSQIVNDFQKGDIAEGYSVSREKKESFPLTVTSAQKNPTAFYLCASSYGVTSGNTIYFGEGSWLTVV.

V usage is TRBV3-1 (or the pseudogene TRBV3-2) and J usage is TRBJ2-7; tentative D call: TRBD2 (5 bases). V was clipped by 0 bases and J by 6 bases, with 15 bases between them. The CDR3 length is 15 residues. Germline loops: CDR1 LGHDT, CDR2 YNNKEL (reference sequence). The CDR3 region has the DNA TGTGCCAGCAGCCAAGATCTGAGGGTTTTGGGCGAGCAGTACTTC. Translating gives CASSQDLRVLGEQYF.

This chain links TRBV6-5 with TRBJ1-5; TRBD1 aligns across 7 bases. This CDR3 comprises 13 residues. CDR1 and CDR2 (germline): MNHEY, SVGAGI. V lost 5 bases to trimming and J lost 4 bases; unmatched junction nucleotides: 2. CDR3 nucleotide sequence: TGTGCCAGCAGTCCGGACAGGAATCAGCCCCAGCATTTT. Protein sequence: CASSPDRNQPQHF.

The chain couples TRBV19 to TRBJ2-1; 9 bases line up with TRBD2. The germline V gene encodes CDR1 LNHDA and CDR2 SQIVND (reference sequence). Trimming removed 3 bases from V and 0 bases from J; junction bases left unmatched: 3. The CDR3 spans 16 residues. The chain's CDR3 is CASSIRGGGSYNEQFF. CDR3 DNA sequence: TGTGCCAGTAGTATTCGCGGGGGGGGCTCCTACAATGAGCAGTTCTTC.

The chain combines TRBV18 with TRBJ2-7, with TRBD1 matching 9 bases. This CDR3 has 18 amino acids. J gave up 6 bases and V 2 bases, and 17 bases lay outside the gene matches. Germline V gene data show CDR1 as KGHSH and CDR2 as LQKENI. CDR3 in DNA: TGTGCCAGCTCACCATTGGGGGGACAGGGTCCCAAGTCGTTCGAGCAGTACTTC. Its translation is CASSPLGGQGPKSFEQYF.

The V gene is TRBV29-1, the J gene TRBJ2-1, with TRBD2 matching 8 bases. The CDR3 has 13 amino acids. Unmatched junction bases numbered 5, after V lost 6 bases and J lost 4 bases. Germline lookup yields CDR1 SQVTM and CDR2 ANQGSEA. The CDR3 sequence: CSVRLALYNEQFF. CDR3 DNA: TGCAGCGTCAGACTAGCGCTATACAATGAGCAGTTCTTC.